The table lists the clone carrying this T cell receptor beta chain with a few counts. Repertoires were generated with immunoSEQ multiplex PCR, while TCRdb's copy carries only in-frame clones and drops some. Counted here are fewer than 200,000 clones, around 80% occurring once; the ten biggest clones make up around 7%. The sample comes from a study of blood T cell repertoires in COVID-19. In germline, CDR1 is GTSNPN, CDR2 SVGIG (reference sequence). This CDR3 has 13 residues. J lost 1 base, V lost 3 bases, and 2 bases had no gene match. Sequencing input: PBMCs or T cells enriched from blood (not recorded which). This rearrangement joins TRBV30 to TRBJ1-1; 7 positions match TRBD1. The TCR originated in a man aged 45-65 years who had recovered from COVID-19. In DNA, the CDR3 is TGTGCCTGGAGCCGACAGGGGAACACTGAAGCTTTCTTT. It specifies CAWSRQGNTEAFF.